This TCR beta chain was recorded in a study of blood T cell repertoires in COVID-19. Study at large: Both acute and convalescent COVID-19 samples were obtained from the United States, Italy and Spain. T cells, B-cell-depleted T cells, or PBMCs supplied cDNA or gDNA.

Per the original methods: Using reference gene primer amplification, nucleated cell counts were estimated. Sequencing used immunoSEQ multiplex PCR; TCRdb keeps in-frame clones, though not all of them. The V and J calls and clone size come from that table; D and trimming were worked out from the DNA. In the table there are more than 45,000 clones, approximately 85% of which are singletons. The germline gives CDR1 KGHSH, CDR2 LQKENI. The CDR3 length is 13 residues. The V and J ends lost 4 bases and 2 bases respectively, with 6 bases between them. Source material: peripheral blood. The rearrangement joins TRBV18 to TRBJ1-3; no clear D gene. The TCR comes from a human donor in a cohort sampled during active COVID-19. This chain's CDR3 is CASSQGAGNTIYF. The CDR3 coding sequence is TGTGCCAGCTCACAGGGAGCTGGAAACACCATATATTTT.